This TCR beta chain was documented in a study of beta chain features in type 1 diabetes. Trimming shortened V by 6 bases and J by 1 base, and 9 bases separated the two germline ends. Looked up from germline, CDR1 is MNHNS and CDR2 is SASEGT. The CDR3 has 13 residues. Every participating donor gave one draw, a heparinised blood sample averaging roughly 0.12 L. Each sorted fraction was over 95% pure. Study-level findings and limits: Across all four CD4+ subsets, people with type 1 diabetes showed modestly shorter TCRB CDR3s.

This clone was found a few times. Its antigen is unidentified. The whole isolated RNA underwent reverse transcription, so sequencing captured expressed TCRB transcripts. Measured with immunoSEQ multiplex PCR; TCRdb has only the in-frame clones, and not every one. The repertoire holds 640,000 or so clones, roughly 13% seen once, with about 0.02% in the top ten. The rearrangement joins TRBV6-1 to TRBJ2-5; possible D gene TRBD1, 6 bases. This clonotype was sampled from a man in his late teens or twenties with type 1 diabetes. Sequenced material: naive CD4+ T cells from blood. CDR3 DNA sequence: TGTGCCAGCAGCCTGGACAGCCAAGAGACCCAGTACTTC. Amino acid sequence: CASSLDSQETQYF.